This T cell receptor (beta chain) was documented in a study of T-cell reconstitution after alpha-beta-depleted transplantation in children. Unique molecular identifiers featured in how the TCRbeta library was prepared. TCRdb reprocessed the PCR reads with MiXCR, giving one entry per CDR3 protein. The profile shows about 400,000 distinct CDR3 sequences, about an eighth of them singletons. The CDR3 runs to 18 residues. V lost 0 bases and J 6 bases, leaving 20 bases between the germline ends. The germline gives CDR1 LGHNA, CDR2 YSLEER. Material: PBMCs, obtained from the stem cell graft. This chain joins TRBV4-3 and TRBJ2-2; no reliable D call. The clonotype was recovered from a human donor who donated a stem cell graft to a child with Fanconi anemia. This CDR3 reads CASSQEFFDVWAAGELFF. DNA of the CDR3: TGCGCCAGCAGCCAAGAGTTTTTCGATGTTTGGGCGGCCGGGGAGCTGTTTTTT.